This TCR beta chain was recorded in a study of cytomegalovirus exposure and HLA in healthy donors. Study results and limitations: There were several of the most significant clusters that appeared linked to common viral pathogens in a later analysis. The investigators catalogued 180 or so TCR beta chains as cytomegalovirus-associated.

Primers: 60 Vbeta forward and 13 Jbeta reverse. Data came from immunoSEQ multiplex PCR; TCRdb stores just in-frame clones and leaves some out. Found here are 90,000 to 130,000 clones, around 84% of them singletons; the top ten hold roughly 20%. The CDR3 runs 14 residues. Germline-derived CDR1 and CDR2 are MNHNS and SASEGT. The trim removed 6 bases at V and 2 bases at J, leaving 3 bases unmatched. Concerning this clone: Antigen: not known.

Material for sequencing was PBMCs. The clonotype was recovered from a man aged 30 to 39 in good health and CMV-seropositive. The chain joins TRBV6-1 to TRBJ1-2, with TRBD1 matching 10 bases. The CDR3 nucleotides read TGTGCCAGCAGCCGGGACAGGGGAAACTATGGCTACACCTTC. Its protein product is CASSRDRGNYGYTF.